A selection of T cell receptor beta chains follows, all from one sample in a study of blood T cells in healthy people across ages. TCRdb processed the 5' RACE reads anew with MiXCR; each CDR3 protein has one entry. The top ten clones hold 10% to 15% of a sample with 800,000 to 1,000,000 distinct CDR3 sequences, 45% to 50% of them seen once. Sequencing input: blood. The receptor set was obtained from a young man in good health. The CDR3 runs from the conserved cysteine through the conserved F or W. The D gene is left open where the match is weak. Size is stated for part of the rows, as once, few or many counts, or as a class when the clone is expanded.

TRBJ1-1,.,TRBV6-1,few,CAGNRASGRNTEAFF,TGTGCCGGAAACAGGGCGTCGGGAAGAAACACTGAAGCTTTCTTT
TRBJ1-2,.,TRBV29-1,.,CSVDWSLDGNYGYTF,TGCAGCGTTGACTGGTCCCTTGACGGCAACTATGGCTACACCTTC
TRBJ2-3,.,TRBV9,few,CASTDRTADTQYF,TGTGCCAGCACCGATCGGACGGCAGATACGCAGTATTTT
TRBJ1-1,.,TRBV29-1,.,CSVDRQNTEAFF,TGCAGCGTTGACCGACAGAACACTGAAGCTTTCTTT
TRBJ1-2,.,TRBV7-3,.,CASSSGLFGYGYTF,TGTGCCAGCAGCTCGGGACTTTTCGGCTATGGCTACACCTTC
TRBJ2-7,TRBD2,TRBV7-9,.,CASSQVFGAGEVNEQYF,TGTGCCAGCAGCCAGGTGTTTGGGGCGGGGGAAGTGAATGAGCAGTACTTC
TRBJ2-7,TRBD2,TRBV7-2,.,CASSLLAGGFYEQYF,TGTGCCAGCAGCTTACTGGCGGGGGGGTTCTACGAGCAGTACTTC
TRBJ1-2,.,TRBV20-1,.,CIVEGGLNYGYTF,TGCATAGTTGAGGGCGGACTTAACTATGGCTACACCTTC
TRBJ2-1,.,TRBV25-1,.,CASSEFRGYAEQFF,TGTGCCAGCAGTGAATTTCGGGGTTACGCTGAGCAGTTCTTC
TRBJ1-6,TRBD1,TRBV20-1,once,CSARDRGRGGSPLHF,TGCAGTGCTAGAGATCGTGGCAGGGGGGGGTCACCCCTCCACTTT
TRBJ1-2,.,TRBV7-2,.,CASILDRSGGYTF,TGTGCCAGCATCCTCGACAGGTCGGGGGGCTACACCTTC
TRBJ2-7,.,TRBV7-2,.,CASSFLGSTSYEQYF,TGTGCCAGCAGCTTTCTCGGCAGCACATCCTACGAGCAGTACTTC
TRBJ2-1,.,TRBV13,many,CASSLRGVNEQFF,TGTGCCAGCAGCTTACGAGGGGTGAATGAGCAGTTCTTC
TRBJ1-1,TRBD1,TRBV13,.,CASSPWGQRIMNTEAFF,TGTGCCAGCAGCCCCTGGGGACAGCGAATCATGAACACTGAAGCTTTCTTT
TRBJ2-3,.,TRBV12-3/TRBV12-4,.,CASSLGLPSTDTQYF,TGTGCCAGCAGTTTAGGACTGCCCAGCACAGATACGCAGTATTTT
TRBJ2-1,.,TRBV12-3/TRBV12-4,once,CASSSWIDYNEQFF,TGTGCCAGCAGTTCCTGGATCGACTACAATGAGCAGTTCTTC
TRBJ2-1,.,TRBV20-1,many,CSAHRGYNEQFF,TGCAGTGCTCATAGGGGTTACAATGAGCAGTTCTTC
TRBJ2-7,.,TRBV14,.,CAGSQDSGQYRRQYF,TGTGCCGGCAGCCAAGATTCGGGGCAATACAGAAGGCAGTACTTC
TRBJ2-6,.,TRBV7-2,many,CASSLVQASPSGANVLTF,TGTGCCAGCAGCTTAGTGCAGGCCAGCCCCTCTGGGGCCAACGTCCTGACTTTC
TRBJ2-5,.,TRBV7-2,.,CASSLVVRMGETQYF,TGTGCCAGCAGCTTAGTTGTGCGGATGGGAGAGACCCAGTACTTC
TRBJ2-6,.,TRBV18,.,CASSGVTSSGANVLTF,TGTGCCAGCTCAGGAGTTACAAGCTCTGGGGCCAACGTCCTGACTTTC
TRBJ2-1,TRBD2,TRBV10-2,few,CASMASGVNEQFF,TGCGCCAGCATGGCTAGCGGGGTCAATGAGCAGTTCTTC
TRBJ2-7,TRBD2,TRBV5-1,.,CASSLATSGGPNPYEQYF,TGCGCCAGCAGCTTGGCGACTAGCGGGGGGCCCAACCCCTACGAGCAGTACTTC
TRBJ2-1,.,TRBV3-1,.,CASSQVEDNEQFF,TGTGCCAGCAGCCAAGTGGAAGATAATGAGCAGTTCTTC
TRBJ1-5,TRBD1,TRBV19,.,CASRRQGVQPQHF,TGTGCCAGTAGGCGACAGGGTGTTCAGCCCCAGCATTTT
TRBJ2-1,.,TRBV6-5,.,CASSGGDNEQFF,TGTGCCAGCAGTGGGGGAGACAATGAGCAGTTCTTC
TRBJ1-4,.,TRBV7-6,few,CASSLVAYPEKLFF,TGTGCCAGCAGCTTAGTAGCATACCCTGAAAAACTGTTTTTT
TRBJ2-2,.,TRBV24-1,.,CATSYGGPNGELFF,TGTGCCACCAGCTACGGGGGGCCTAACGGGGAGCTGTTTTTT
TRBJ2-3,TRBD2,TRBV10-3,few,CAIEPTSGGLSNTQYF,TGTGCCATCGAACCGACTAGCGGGGGGCTCTCTAATACGCAGTATTTT
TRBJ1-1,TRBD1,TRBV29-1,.,CSVTRQGPYTEAFF,TGCAGCGTGACCCGACAGGGGCCTTACACTGAAGCTTTCTTT
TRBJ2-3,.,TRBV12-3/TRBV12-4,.,CASAQGSSTDTQYF,TGTGCCAGCGCCCAGGGTTCGAGCACAGATACGCAGTATTTT
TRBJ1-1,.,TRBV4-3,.,CASSQAVTSRTEAFF,TGCGCCAGCAGCCAAGCAGTAACCTCAAGGACTGAAGCTTTCTTT